The T cell receptor beta chain under discussion was sequenced for a study of cytomegalovirus exposure and HLA in healthy donors. For the study at large: An earlier analysis found 100 million or so unique TCR beta sequences from 150 million to 200 million T cells. Study results and caveats: CMV serostatus was the only recorded immune exposure for donors.

Turning to this clone: Its antigen is currently unknown.

A multiplex PCR was run with 60 Vbeta primers and 13 Jbeta primers. Data came from immunoSEQ multiplex PCR; TCRdb stores just in-frame clones and leaves some out. Among under 150,000 clones listed, 78% were seen once. CDR1 SGHRS and CDR2 YFSETQ come from the germline V gene. The V and J ends lost 3 bases and 2 bases, in that order; junction bases with no gene match: 2. The CDR3 runs 15 residues. The TCR sequence derives from a male donor in good health and CMV-seronegative. Sample: PBMCs. The chain employs TRBV5-1 and TRBJ2-1; 10 bases are a match to TRBD1. This chain's CDR3 is CASSSGQGTYNEQFF. CDR3 bases: TGCGCCAGCAGCTCGGGACAGGGGACCTACAATGAGCAGTTCTTC.